Listed below are T cell receptor beta chains from one sample, sequenced in a study of blood T cell repertoires in COVID-19. Repertoires were generated with immunoSEQ multiplex PCR, while TCRdb's copy carries only in-frame clones and drops some. This table has over 60,000 clones, about 81% appearing once. The sample was peripheral blood. The receptors were sampled from a woman of 80 years or more with acute or convalescent COVID-19. CDR3s include the opening cysteine and the closing phenylalanine or tryptophan. The D gene is left open where the match is weak.

V: TRBV15
D: TRBD2
J: TRBJ2-1
CDR3: CATTPSGSFNEQFF

V: TRBV11-2
D: -
J: TRBJ2-5
CDR3: CASSQYTGHPQETQYF

V: TRBV19
D: TRBD2
J: TRBJ2-2
CDR3: CASSRLAGVITGELFF

V: TRBV19
D: -
J: TRBJ1-5
CDR3: CASSDTNQPQHF

V: TRBV5-4
D: TRBD1
J: TRBJ2-5
CDR3: CASSMDRVGTQYF

V: TRBV24-1
D: -
J: TRBJ1-2
CDR3: CATSDLQGNYGYTF

V: TRBV5-1
D: -
J: TRBJ1-1
CDR3: CASSPALGAGAFF

V: TRBV7-6
D: -
J: TRBJ2-7
CDR3: CASSSQGNEQYF

V: TRBV2
D: -
J: TRBJ1-5
CDR3: CASSENHPYIQDRPQHF

V: TRBV12-3/TRBV12-4
D: -
J: TRBJ2-5
CDR3: CASSLPNRETQYF

V: TRBV21-1
D: -
J: TRBJ2-7
CDR3: CASSTNPERGGYEQYF

V: TRBV5-1
D: TRBD1
J: TRBJ1-2
CDR3: CASSAGQGSSGYTF

V: TRBV7-2
D: -
J: TRBJ2-7
CDR3: CASSAQTGYEQYF

V: TRBV6-4
D: -
J: TRBJ2-6
CDR3: CASSEEGSAGANVLTF

V: TRBV2
D: TRBD2
J: TRBJ2-1
CDR3: CASTGGNEQFF

V: TRBV9
D: TRBD1
J: TRBJ1-2
CDR3: CASSVEGWGQGENGYTF

V: TRBV19
D: -
J: TRBJ2-2
CDR3: CASKDEANTGELFF

V: TRBV28
D: -
J: TRBJ1-2
CDR3: CASSLPYTF

V: TRBV6-2/TRBV6-3
D: TRBD2
J: TRBJ2-1
CDR3: CASSWVSGSVGSYNEQFF

V: TRBV5-1
D: TRBD1
J: TRBJ2-3
CDR3: CASRRTGGTDTQYF

V: TRBV11-2
D: -
J: TRBJ2-1
CDR3: CASSLSNYNEQFF

V: TRBV4-1
D: TRBD2
J: TRBJ2-3
CDR3: CASSQVGTSGTDTQYF

V: TRBV6-2/TRBV6-3
D: TRBD1
J: TRBJ1-5
CDR3: CASSWGQGGNQPQHF

V: TRBV5-4
D: -
J: TRBJ2-7
CDR3: CASSLATDEQYF

V: TRBV7-8
D: -
J: TRBJ1-5
CDR3: CASSLAGRGGNQPQHF

V: TRBV4-2
D: -
J: TRBJ1-2
CDR3: CASSQERAGTRSGYTF

V: TRBV2
D: -
J: TRBJ1-5
CDR3: CASSWGLGSNQPQHF

V: TRBV19
D: -
J: TRBJ2-1
CDR3: CASSSTGFSYNEQFF

V: TRBV5-6
D: -
J: TRBJ1-1
CDR3: CASSLGGREAFF